Sequencing of this T cell receptor (beta chain) was carried out in a study of blood T cell repertoires in COVID-19. About the study: Sites in the United States, Italy and Spain provided acute and convalescent COVID-19 samples. PBMCs, B-cell-depleted T cells, or T cells provided the cDNA or gDNA that made up the material.

Authors' methods: The authors estimated nucleated cell counts from reference gene primer amplification. Profiling relied on immunoSEQ multiplex PCR, and the TCRdb table lists in-frame clones only, not all of them. V and J calls and clone size are those listed in that table; D and trimming were worked out from the DNA. This sample carries under 150,000 clones, around 81% of them seen once, and the ten largest clones take 4%. In germline, CDR1 is SQVTM, CDR2 ANQGSEA. The CDR3 is made up of 12 amino acids. With V trimmed by 4 bases and J by 2 bases, 0 bases remained unmatched. This TCR was sampled from a woman aged 55-75 years with acute or convalescent COVID-19. V usage is TRBV29-1 and J usage is TRBJ2-7, with 9 bases identical to TRBD1. The sequenced material came from peripheral blood. This CDR3 reads CSVGQGAYEQYF. Written as DNA, the CDR3 is TGCAGCGTTGGACAGGGGGCCTACGAGCAGTACTTC.